Below, 12 T cell receptor beta chains from the same sample are listed, as sequenced in a study of T cell responses to AZD1222 COVID-19 vaccine. The protocol was immunoSEQ multiplex PCR, while the TCRdb copy is restricted to in-frame clones and leaves out a portion. This table holds about 140,000 clones, roughly 90% found once. Material: peripheral blood, obtained 28 days after the second AZD1222 dose. The receptors come from an adult who received the AZD1222 COVID-19 vaccine.

The CDR3 DNA sequence: TGCAGCGTTGGTGACAGGGGGTACGAGCAGTACTTC. Amino acid sequence: CSVGDRGYEQYF. The chain combines TRBV29-1 with TRBJ2-7; 9 bases are shared with TRBD1. The CDR3 contains 12 residues. Germline CDR1 is SQVTM and CDR2 is ANQGSEA. The trim removed 4 bases at V and 4 bases at J, leaving 2 bases unmatched.

CDR3 residues: CAWSVETLLYGYTF. The CDR3, as DNA: TGTGCCTGGAGTGTAGAGACTCTTCTTTATGGCTACACCTTC. The chain uses TRBV30 and TRBJ1-2; D remains unclear. Trimming left V 0 bases short and J 5 bases short, with 13 bases between. CDR1 and CDR2 (germline): GTSNPN, SVGIG (reference sequence). The CDR3 covers 14 residues.

In this sample, this clone turned up once. The DNA for the CDR3 is TGTGCCAGTAGTATAGGGGCAGGGGGCTTGCCCCAGCATTTT. Its protein product is CASSIGAGGLPQHF. The chain is built from TRBV19 and TRBJ1-5; 8 bases map to TRBD1. In germline, CDR1 is LNHDA, CDR2 SQIVND (reference sequence). The CDR3 is 14 amino acids. With V trimmed by 1 base and J by 9 bases, 5 bases remained unmatched.

The chain employs TRBV6-2 or TRBV6-3 and TRBJ2-7; 7 bases map to TRBD2. Germline-derived CDR1 and CDR2 are MNHEY and SVGEGT. The J segment lost 3 bases and the V segment lost 2 bases, leaving 19 bases of the junction unmatched. This CDR3 is built from 19 residues. CDR3: CASSYPLQREQSRDYEQYF. DNA of the CDR3: TGTGCCAGCAGTTACCCTCTCCAGCGGGAACAAAGTCGGGACTACGAGCAGTACTTC.

This clone was recorded a few times. The CDR3 protein is CSVLDRSGAYEQYF. The CDR3 DNA reads as TGCAGCGTTTTGGACAGGAGCGGAGCCTACGAGCAGTACTTC. The chain recombines TRBV29-1 with TRBJ2-7; 7 nucleotides agree with TRBD1. Germline V gene sequence: CDR1 SQVTM, CDR2 ANQGSEA. With 5 bases clipped from V and 2 bases from J, the junction kept 9 bases outside the gene matches. The CDR3 covers 14 residues.

The chain employs TRBV9 and TRBJ1-2; D not resolved. This CDR3 spans 13 amino acids. Germline V gene data show CDR1 as SGDLS and CDR2 as YYNGEE. The germline V and J ends were trimmed by 3 bases and 9 bases, with 15 bases remaining between them. CDR3 protein: CASSANPMVSYTF. CDR3 in DNA: TGTGCCAGCAGCGCCAATCCAATGGTTAGCTACACCTTC.

The chain links TRBV6-2 or TRBV6-3 to TRBJ1-5; possibly TRBD1 for D (6 bases). The CDR3 has 15 residues. The germline V gene encodes CDR1 MNHEY and CDR2 SVGEGT. V lost 2 bases, J lost 3 bases, and 11 bases lay in between. The CDR3 nucleotides read TGTGCCAGCAGTTACCCCCAGGGGATCAATCAGCCCCAGCATTTT. Its translation is CASSYPQGINQPQHF.

The rearrangement uses TRBV27 and TRBJ1-4; D is undetermined. V was shortened by 8 bases and J by 10 bases, with 26 bases between the two germline ends. The CDR3 contains 16 residues. Germline assignment: CDR1 MNHEY and CDR2 SMNVEV (reference sequence). The CDR3 protein is CASGFLSRAQAGKLFF. Here the CDR3 DNA reads TGTGCCAGCGGATTCCTCTCCCGGGCCCAAGCAGGAAAACTGTTTTTT.

The chain carries TRBV29-1 and TRBJ2-1; 12 bases fit TRBD1. CDR3 length: 16 amino acids. Unmatched junction bases numbered 6, after V lost 4 bases and J lost 2 bases. CDR1 and CDR2 (germline): SQVTM, ANQGSEA. CDR3 region: CSVVRDRGPPYNEQFF. The DNA of the CDR3 is TGCAGCGTTGTTCGGGACAGGGGGCCGCCCTACAATGAGCAGTTCTTC.

This sequence joins TRBV9 and TRBJ1-3; no clear D. Germline CDR1 is SGDLS and CDR2 is YYNGEE. Trimming removed 4 bases from V and 2 bases from J, with 10 bases in between. The CDR3 is 14 residues long. This CDR3 is CASSKAGTGNTIYF. The CDR3 DNA reads TGTGCCAGCAGCAAAGCCGGGACTGGAAACACCATATATTTT.

This clone has only one observation. V is TRBV19 and J is TRBJ1-2; possibly TRBD1 for D (6 bases). The CDR3 spans 15 residues. Germline loops: CDR1 LNHDA, CDR2 SQIVND (reference sequence). With 5 bases removed from V and 2 bases from J, the gap between germline ends came to 15 bases. In nucleotides, the CDR3 is TGTGCCAGTAGTTCAGCCGGGACACGCAACTATGGCTACACCTTC. It is translated as CASSSAGTRNYGYTF.

The chain carries TRBV12-3 or TRBV12-4 and TRBJ1-2; tentative D call: TRBD1 (5 bases). The CDR3 is made up of 13 amino acids. The germline V and J ends were trimmed by 3 bases and 7 bases, with 12 bases remaining between them. The CDR3 here is CASSFMRGGGYTF. CDR3 DNA: TGTGCCAGCAGTTTTATGAGGGGTGGTGGCTACACCTTC.